The rows below give T cell receptor beta chains drawn from one sample of a study of blood T cell repertoires in COVID-19. Data came from immunoSEQ multiplex PCR; TCRdb stores just in-frame clones and leaves some out. The table has over 95,000 clones, about four fifths seen once. The sequenced material came from peripheral blood. The receptors stem from a human donor in a cohort sampled during active COVID-19. CDR3s include the opening cysteine and the closing phenylalanine or tryptophan. A D gene is named only where the DNA matches it firmly. Part of the rows lack a size; the others show once, few, many or a class for expanded clones.

TRBJ2-7	TRBV5-4	NA	NA	TGTGCCAGCAGGTTCACCACGGGCGAGCAGTACTTC	CASRFTTGEQYF
TRBJ2-7	TRBV6-1	few	TRBD1	TGTGCCAGCAGTGAAGGTGGGACAGGCCCCTACGAGCAGTACTTC	CASSEGGTGPYEQYF
TRBJ2-3	TRBV19	NA	TRBD2	TGTGCCAGTAGTATTGGACTAGCTAGCACAGATACGCAGTATTTT	CASSIGLASTDTQYF
TRBJ2-1	TRBV6-2/TRBV6-3	NA	NA	TGTGCCAGCAGTTACACAGGGATGACGAATGAGCAGTTCTTC	CASSYTGMTNEQFF
TRBJ2-5	TRBV30	NA	TRBD2	TGTGCCTGGGGACTAGCGAAAGAGACCCAGTACTTC	CAWGLAKETQYF
TRBJ2-5	TRBV19	NA	NA	TGTGCCAGTAGTAGAAGCGGCCCTGGGGGGCAAGAGACCCAGTACTTC	CASSRSGPGGQETQYF
TRBJ1-3	TRBV30	NA	TRBD1	TGTGCCTGGACTAGACAGGGTAGTGGAAACACCATATATTTT	CAWTRQGSGNTIYF
TRBJ1-5	TRBV19	NA	NA	TGTGCCAGTTCGAGGGAAGGAAGCAATCAGCCCCAGCATTTT	CASSREGSNQPQHF
TRBJ2-3	TRBV7-3	NA	NA	TGTGCCAGCAGCTTAATGGCTAGAAGGACAGATACGCAGTATTTT	CASSLMARRTDTQYF
TRBJ1-6	TRBV7-2	NA	NA	TGTGCCAGCAGCTTAGACAGAAGCTCCTATAATTCACCCCTCCACTTT	CASSLDRSSYNSPLHF
TRBJ1-2	TRBV5-8	NA	NA	TGTGCCAGCAGCCCCGACGGGGTGGCTGGCTACACCTTC	CASSPDGVAGYTF
TRBJ2-7	TRBV3-1/TRBV3-2	NA	NA	TGTGCCAGCAGCCAAGGCGCGGGACTTTCCGAGCAGTACTTC	CASSQGAGLSEQYF
TRBJ1-2	TRBV25-1	NA	TRBD1	TGTGCCAGCAGTGGGGACAGGGTTCATGGCTACACCTTC	CASSGDRVHGYTF
TRBJ1-3	TRBV6-5	few	NA	TGTGCCAGCAGTACAGGGTCCGGAAACACCATATATTTT	CASSTGSGNTIYF
TRBJ2-7	TRBV6-5	few	TRBD1	TGTGCCAGCATTCTCACTCAGGGGGTTTCCTACGAGCAGTACTTC	CASILTQGVSYEQYF
TRBJ2-5	TRBV4-2	NA	TRBD2	TGTGCCAGCAGCCAAGACCTTAAAACAGCGGGGGTAGAGACCCAGTACTTC	CASSQDLKTAGVETQYF
TRBJ1-1	TRBV6-1	NA	NA	TGTGCCAGCAGTGAGGACAGAGACACTGAAGCTTTCTTT	CASSEDRDTEAFF
TRBJ1-2	TRBV10-3	NA	NA	TGTGCCATCAGTGATAACCCGGGACAAGGCTTTAACTATGGCTACACCTTC	CAISDNPGQGFNYGYTF
TRBJ2-5	TRBV5-6	NA	TRBD2	TGTGCCAGCAGCGAAAGCCCTAGCGGACAAGAGACCCAGTACTTC	CASSESPSGQETQYF
TRBJ2-2	TRBV7-2	once	TRBD2	TGTGCCAGCAGCTTAGCGGGGGGGAAAACCGGGGAGCTGTTTTTT	CASSLAGGKTGELFF
TRBJ2-6	TRBV9	few	NA	TGTGCCAGCAGCGGGACTATCTCTGGGGCCAACGTCCTGACTTTC	CASSGTISGANVLTF
TRBJ2-7	TRBV7-3	NA	TRBD1	TGTGCCAGCAGCTTAACCGGGACAGGGGGTGAAGAGCAGTACTTC	CASSLTGTGGEEQYF
TRBJ1-1	TRBV28	few	NA	TGTGCCAGCAGTTCCGGGGATAGGACTGAAGCTTTCTTT	CASSSGDRTEAFF
TRBJ1-4	TRBV7-8	NA	TRBD1	TGTGCCAGCAGCTTAGGGGACAGGGGTTGGAATGAAAAACTGTTTTTT	CASSLGDRGWNEKLFF
TRBJ2-7	TRBV7-2	NA	NA	TGTGCCAGCAGCTTTCAGGCCCCGACCTACGAGCAGTACTTC	CASSFQAPTYEQYF
TRBJ2-2	TRBV19	few	NA	TGTGCCAGTAGTATCGGGAGTTACACCGGGGAGCTGTTTTTT	CASSIGSYTGELFF
TRBJ2-5	TRBV19	NA	TRBD1	TGTGCCAGTAGTTTCGGCCAGGGGGCGTATCAAGAGACCCAGTACTTC	CASSFGQGAYQETQYF
TRBJ1-2	TRBV28	few	NA	TGTGCCAGCAGTCTCCGGAACTATGGCTACACCTTC	CASSLRNYGYTF
TRBJ1-4	TRBV7-2	NA	NA	TGTGCCAGCAGCTTAGCTTATTCAGGGATGGAGGAAAAACTGTTTTTT	CASSLAYSGMEEKLFF
TRBJ1-1	TRBV15	few	NA	TGTGCCACCAGCAGAGTCCAGGGAAAGGCTGAAGCTTTCTTT	CATSRVQGKAEAFF
TRBJ2-5	TRBV7-7	NA	TRBD1	TGTGCCAGCAGCTCGGGACAGTCTCAAGAGACCCAGTACTTC	CASSSGQSQETQYF
TRBJ1-6	TRBV28	NA	NA	TGTGCCAGCAGTTTTTATGGGGCCAGGGGCAGTTCACCCCTCCACTTT	CASSFYGARGSSPLHF
TRBJ2-5	TRBV30	NA	NA	TGTGCCTGGAGTGTACGCAGAAAAGAGACCCAGTACTTC	CAWSVRRKETQYF
TRBJ1-1	TRBV30	NA	NA	TGTGCCTGGACTCCTTCAGGGGCCCTTAGGGCCACTGAAGCTTTCTTT	CAWTPSGALRATEAFF